The clone carrying this T cell receptor (beta chain) has only a few counts. This entry comes from a study of cytomegalovirus exposure and HLA in healthy donors. Germline CDR1 and CDR2: SGHRS and YFSETQ. The CDR3 loop spans 14 amino acids. With V trimmed by 6 bases and J by 4 bases, 6 bases remained unmatched. PCR amplification relied on 60 Vbeta primers (plus 13 Jbeta primers). Profiled with immunoSEQ multiplex PCR; TCRdb holds only in-frame clones, not every one. The repertoire has around 200,000 clones, roughly 80% of them found once; the top ten carry around 1.7%. This clonotype was sampled from a man aged 50 or older in good health and CMV-seronegative. The chain has TRBV5-1 and TRBJ2-3, with 9 bases identical to TRBD1. The sample comprised PBMCs. The CDR3 DNA follows: TGCGCCAGCAACACAGGGGGCTTTCCAGATACGCAGTATTTT. This sequence encodes CASNTGGFPDTQYF. The complete variable domain, with remaining parts taken from reference TRBV5-1 and TRBJ2-3, reads KAGVTQTPRYLIKTRGQQVTLSCSPISGHRSVSWYQQTPGQGLQFLFEYFSETQRNKGNFPGRFSGRQFSNSRSEMNVSTLELGDSALYLCASNTGGFPDTQYFGPGTRLTVL.